The sequence of this T cell receptor (beta chain) was determined in a study of cytomegalovirus exposure and HLA in healthy donors. Study results and caveats: In vitro data verified a few CMV-associated chains as specific for CMV antigens.

In regard to this clone: Its antigen is not identified.

Use of 60 Vbeta and 13 Jbeta primers characterized the PCR. Sequenced by immunoSEQ multiplex PCR; TCRdb stores in-frame clones only, minus some. The profile shows about 130,000 clones, under 85% of them singletons. At the time of sampling, donors were nominally healthy, though unrecorded immune exposures were likely. The V segment lost 0 bases and the J segment 9 bases; nucleotides outside the gene matches: 11. This CDR3 spans 15 amino acids. The germline CDR1 and CDR2 sequences are SGHDT and YYEEEE. The clonotype comes from a woman in her forties or fifties in good health and CMV-seropositive. The sample consisted of PBMCs. The V call is TRBV5-6, the J call TRBJ2-7, with TRBD1 matching over 8 bases. The CDR3 reads CASSLAGQGGRGQYF. The CDR3 region has the DNA TGTGCCAGCAGCTTGGCCGGACAGGGAGGAAGAGGGCAGTACTTC.